One and the same sample provided the 25 T cell receptor beta chains below, sequenced in a study of cytomegalovirus exposure and HLA in healthy donors. Using immunoSEQ multiplex PCR, the repertoire was profiled, and TCRdb retains in-frame clones only, with some absent. The profile shows 100,000 to 150,000 clones, about 96% of them singletons. The sequencing input was PBMCs. These receptors came from a man aged 18 to 29 in good health and CMV-seronegative.

The chain's CDR3 is CASSPSTGQNYGYTF. Written as DNA, the CDR3 is TGTGCCAGCAGCCCAAGCACGGGACAGAACTATGGCTACACCTTC. This chain joins TRBV6-5 and TRBJ1-2; 7 bases line up with TRBD1. The CDR3 extends over 15 amino acids. Germline loops: CDR1 MNHEY, CDR2 SVGAGI. V shed 6 bases, J shed 2 bases, and the junction held 9 bases outside the gene matches.

J is TRBJ2-7 and V is TRBV27; TRBD2 agrees at 11 bases. CDR3 length equals 14 residues. With 3 bases clipped from V and 2 bases from J, the junction kept 0 bases outside the gene matches. CDR1 and CDR2 (germline): MNHEY, SMNVEV (reference sequence). This CDR3 is CASSFSGRAYEQYF. CDR3 in DNA: TGTGCCAGCAGTTTTAGCGGGAGGGCCTACGAGCAGTACTTC.

The rearrangement joins TRBV28 to TRBJ1-1; D is unresolved. The V end was cut by 8 bases, the J end by 6 bases, with 22 bases between. This CDR3 spans 15 amino acids. CDR1 is MDHEN and CDR2 is SYDVKM in the germline V gene. The CDR3 DNA reads as TGTGCCAGCTCCTCACGGCCCACCCGAAGCGCTGAAGCTTTCTTT. The encoded protein is CASSSRPTRSAEAFF. The full variable domain, completed using reference TRBV28 and TRBJ1-1, is DVKVTQSSRYLVKRTGEKVFLECVQDMDHENMFWYRQDPGLGLRLIYFSYDVKMKEKGDIPEGYSVSREKKERFSLILESASTNQTSMYLCASSSRPTRSAEAFFGQGTRLTVV.

This chain links TRBV27 with TRBJ2-7, with 8 bases identical to TRBD1. Germline trimming cut 4 bases from V and 4 bases from J; bases unmatched to any gene: 15. This CDR3 is built from 17 residues. Germline loops: CDR1 MNHEY, CDR2 SMNVEV (reference sequence). This CDR3 reads CASSWAPPDRAGYEQYF. For the CDR3, the DNA is TGTGCCAGCAGTTGGGCCCCCCCGGACAGGGCAGGATACGAGCAGTACTTC.

J is TRBJ1-1 and V is TRBV7-9; TRBD1 matches at 7 bases. The CDR3 has 16 residues. Trimming took 2 bases from V and 0 from J; bases not matched to a gene: 6. Germline values: CDR1 SEHNR, CDR2 FQNEAQ (reference sequence). The CDR3 here is CASSLLGQHMNTEAFF. The CDR3 bases are TGTGCCAGCAGCTTACTGGGACAGCACATGAACACTGAAGCTTTCTTT. The complete variable domain, with remaining parts taken from reference TRBV7-9 and TRBJ1-1, reads DTGVSQNPRHKITKRGQNVTFRCDPISEHNRLYWYRQTLGQGPEFLTYFQNEAQLEKSRLLSDRFSAERPKGSFSTLEIQRTEQGDSAMYLCASSLLGQHMNTEAFFGQGTRLTVV.

The V call is TRBV5-1, the J call TRBJ2-7; 8 bases match TRBD2. The CDR3 has 15 residues. Germline assignment: CDR1 SGHRS and CDR2 YFSETQ. With V trimmed by 1 base and J by 3 bases, 6 bases remained unmatched. The CDR3 DNA reads TGCGCCAGCAGCTTGTTGAGCGGGAGTGTCTACGAGCAGTACTTC. Translating gives CASSLLSGSVYEQYF.

V is TRBV29-1 and J is TRBJ2-3, with 9 bases fitting TRBD1. Germline V gene sequence: CDR1 SQVTM, CDR2 ANQGSEA. The CDR3 loop spans 14 amino acids. Losses at the gene ends were 5 bases for V and 3 bases for J; bases not matched to a gene: 6. The CDR3 coding sequence is TGCAGCGTTCCACCGGGACAGGGTACAGATACGCAGTATTTT. It codes for CSVPPGQGTDTQYF.

This chain links TRBV18 with TRBJ1-2, with 8 bases aligning to TRBD1. V trimming: 3 bases; J trimming: 8 bases; junction bases outside the gene matches: 8. This CDR3 has 14 residues. CDR1 is KGHSH, CDR2 LQKENI, per germline. Written as DNA, the CDR3 is TGTGCCAGCTCACCTACCGGGACAGGAGGGGGCTACACCTTC. Translated, it gives CASSPTGTGGGYTF.

The gene calls are TRBV19 and TRBJ2-7, with D perhaps TRBD1 (7 bases). Trimming took 2 bases from V and 0 from J, leaving 8 bases between them. The CDR3 runs to 14 residues. The germline V gene has CDR1 LNHDA and CDR2 SQIVND (reference sequence). CDR3 protein: CASSIQGGSYEQYF. The CDR3 DNA follows: TGTGCCAGTAGTATACAGGGGGGCTCCTACGAGCAGTACTTC. Full variable domain (missing parts from reference TRBV19 and TRBJ2-7): DGGITQSPKYLFRKEGQNVTLSCEQNLNHDAMYWYRQDPGQGLRLIYYSQIVNDFQKGDIAEGYSVSREKKESFPLTVTSAQKNPTAFYLCASSIQGGSYEQYFGPGTRLTVT.

The gene calls are TRBV7-2 and TRBJ2-5, with D maybe TRBD2 (5 bases). V lost 5 bases and J lost 2, with 15 bases in between. The CDR3 is 15 residues long. Germline CDR1 is SGHTA and CDR2 is FQGNSA. The CDR3 loop is CASSPAPSGQETQYF. Here the CDR3 DNA reads TGTGCCAGCAGCCCCGCCCCCAGCGGTCAAGAGACCCAGTACTTC.

The chain uses TRBV27 and TRBJ2-2; D gene unclear. V was cut by 3 bases and J by 5 bases, with 10 bases left in between. The CDR3 extends over 14 amino acids. The V gene's germline CDR1 is MNHEY and CDR2 SMNVEV (reference sequence). In DNA, the CDR3 is TGTGCCAGCAGTTTCCGACACACGACCGGGGAGCTGTTTTTT. Translated: CASSFRHTTGELFF.

The chain combines TRBV2 with TRBJ1-1, with D unresolved. The CDR3 sequence is 11 residues long. Trimming took off 11 bases at V and 4 bases at J, with 11 bases between the two ends. Germline V gene lookup returns CDR1 SNHLY and CDR2 FYNNEI. Here the CDR3 reads CAGRVTTEAFF. CDR3 nucleotide sequence: TGTGCCGGCCGGGTTACCACTGAAGCTTTCTTT. The whole variable domain, filled in from reference TRBV2 and TRBJ1-1, reads EPEVTQTPSHQVTQMGQEVILRCVPISNHLYFYWYRQILGQKVEFLVSFYNNEISEKSEIFDDQFSVERPDGSNFTLKIRSTKLEDSAMYFCAGRVTTEAFFGQGTRLTVV.

This chain joins TRBV6-5 and TRBJ2-7; D uncertain. The CDR3 length is 12 residues. V lost 1 base to trimming and J lost 13 bases, with 14 bases between them. Germline assignment: CDR1 MNHEY and CDR2 SVGAGI. The CDR3 region is CASSYFEITPYF. The CDR3 nucleotides read TGTGCCAGCAGTTACTTCGAGATAACCCCTTACTTC.

This clone was observed a single time. The chain links TRBV4-3 to TRBJ2-7; D is perhaps TRBD2 (5 bases). This CDR3 region has 14 residues. Germline lookup yields CDR1 LGHNA and CDR2 YSLEER. Deletions cut 0 bases from V and 3 bases from J, with 9 bases between. The CDR3 DNA reads as TGCGCCAGCAGCCAAGACCGGACTGGCTACGAGCAGTACTTC. This sequence encodes CASSQDRTGYEQYF.

This clone was seen just once. V gene TRBV6-5 combines with J gene TRBJ2-3; 7 nucleotides line up with TRBD2. The junction had 7 bases not matched to a gene; V was cut back by 6 bases and J by 4 bases. Germline CDR1 MNHEY, CDR2 SVGAGI. The CDR3 runs to 14 residues. The CDR3 region is CASSPATSSDTQYF. In DNA, the CDR3 is TGTGCCAGCAGCCCTGCGACTAGCTCAGATACGCAGTATTTT.

This chain uses TRBV4-3 with TRBJ1-4; D unresolved. Germline CDR1 LGHNA, CDR2 YSLEER. CDR3 length: 15 amino acids. V lost 1 base, J lost 4 bases, and 10 bases lay in between. CDR3 bases: TGCGCCAGCAGCCAAGTAATAGAGGATAATGAAAAACTGTTTTTT. It specifies CASSQVIEDNEKLFF.

The J gene is TRBJ2-1, the V gene TRBV19; D unresolved. Germline loops: CDR1 LNHDA, CDR2 SQIVND (reference sequence). This CDR3 has 14 amino acids. V lost 3 bases and J lost 2, with 8 bases in between. CDR3 in DNA: TGTGCCAGTAGTATGCGGATAACCTACAATGAGCAGTTCTTC. Translation gives CASSMRITYNEQFF.

The rearrangement uses TRBV5-4 and TRBJ1-2; TRBD1 is a possible D gene (5 bases). CDR3 size: 19 residues. V lost 1 base, J lost 6 bases, and 28 bases lay in between. CDR1 is SGHNT, CDR2 YYREEE, per germline (reference sequence). DNA for the CDR3: TGTGCCAGCAGCTTGAAAGTCCTCGTCAGGGCTACGTCGTCAGATGGCTACACCTTC. It codes for CASSLKVLVRATSSDGYTF.

The chain combines TRBV28 with TRBJ2-5, with 8 nucleotides matching TRBD2. This CDR3 has 16 amino acids. Germline V CDR1 and CDR2: MDHEN, SYDVKM. The ends lost 6 bases at V and 2 bases at J; junction bases unmatched: 11. CDR3 nucleotide sequence: TGTGCCAGCAGCCCCTCGACTAGCGTAAGACAAGAGACCCAGTACTTC. Translated, it gives CASSPSTSVRQETQYF.

The chain is built from TRBV11-2 and TRBJ2-4; D perhaps matches TRBD1 (7 bases). CDR1 is SGHAT and CDR2 is FQNNGV in the germline V gene. The CDR3 runs to 16 residues. V gave up 5 bases and J gave up 0 bases, with 14 bases separating them. In nucleotides, the CDR3 is TGTGCCAGCAGCACCGGACAGGAGGGAGCCAAAAACATTCAGTACTTC. Translated, it gives CASSTGQEGAKNIQYF.

This chain links TRBV6-1 with TRBJ2-1; 7 bases align to TRBD1. Germline lookup yields CDR1 MNHNS and CDR2 SASEGT. The CDR3 runs 15 residues. V lost 5 bases, J lost 7 bases, and 11 bases stayed unmatched. The CDR3, as DNA: TGTGCCAGCAGTATCGATGGACAGGAGATTAATGAGCAGTTCTTC. Translating gives CASSIDGQEINEQFF.

The CDR3 sequence is CASSGGLAPYEQYF. The CDR3, as DNA: TGTGCCAGCAGCGGGGGACTAGCGCCCTACGAGCAGTACTTC. This chain links TRBV7-2 with TRBJ2-7; the match to TRBD2 covers 10 bases. CDR1 is SGHTA and CDR2 is FQGNSA in the germline V gene. The CDR3 has 14 amino acids. V was clipped by 5 bases and J by 2 bases; unmatched bases: 3.

The V and J genes are TRBV28 and TRBJ2-5, with 11 bases lining up with TRBD2. Looked up from germline, CDR1 is MDHEN and CDR2 is SYDVKM. J gave up 1 base and V 2 bases, and 6 bases lay outside the gene matches. The CDR3 has 17 residues. The CDR3 sequence is CASSLDGTSGLQETQYF. CDR3 nucleotide sequence: TGTGCCAGCAGTTTAGACGGGACTAGCGGTCTCCAAGAGACCCAGTACTTC.

The rearrangement joins TRBV9 to TRBJ2-1, with 7 nucleotides matching TRBD2. The J segment lost 4 bases and the V segment lost 7 bases, leaving 2 bases of the junction unmatched. Germline V gene sequence: CDR1 SGDLS, CDR2 YYNGEE. This CDR3 contains 12 residues. The CDR3 sequence: CASGRGYNEQFF. The CDR3 bases are TGTGCCAGCGGGAGGGGTTACAATGAGCAGTTCTTC.

This chain connects TRBV6-5 to TRBJ1-3; no clear D gene. CDR3 length: 14 amino acids. Trimming took 8 bases from V and 4 from J, leaving 15 bases between them. Germline V CDR1 and CDR2: MNHEY, SVGAGI. Here the CDR3 reads CASLEGGYGNTIYF. The CDR3, as DNA: TGTGCCAGCCTCGAGGGCGGTTACGGAAACACCATATATTTT.